The 22 T cell receptor beta chains in this list originate from one sample, sequenced in a study of T cell responses to AZD1222 COVID-19 vaccine. The assay was immunoSEQ multiplex PCR, and TCRdb's table has in-frame clones only and misses some. The table shows some 80,000 clones, with 86% occurring only once. The sequencing used peripheral blood, collected on day 0 of AZD1222 vaccination. The receptors originated from an adult in good health.

Note on this clone: Other DNA variants within this sample encode the same CDR3. The chain recombines TRBV19 with TRBJ2-1; no firm D call. Trimming removed 1 base from V and 0 bases from J, with 7 bases in between. The germline gives CDR1 LNHDA, CDR2 SQIVND (reference sequence). The CDR3 totals 15 residues. The CDR3: CASSIARSSYNEQFF. The CDR3 region has the DNA TGTGCCAGTAGTATAGCGCGAAGCTCCTACAATGAGCAGTTCTTC.

The table lists this clone with a few counts. Other DNA sequences in this sample translate to the same CDR3. This rearrangement joins TRBV27 to TRBJ2-5; D gene uncertain. Between the trimmed V and J ends, which lost 5 bases and 5 bases, there was a span of 15 bases. The CDR3 spans 14 residues. Germline CDR1 MNHEY, CDR2 SMNVEV (reference sequence). CDR3 in DNA: TGTGCCAGCAGTCTCAAATCGGTTCAGGAGACCCAGTACTTC. Translated, it gives CASSLKSVQETQYF.

This clone was seen a handful of times. This sequence joins TRBV4-1 and TRBJ2-7; 8 nucleotides align to TRBD2. Germline V gene data show CDR1 as MGHRA and CDR2 as YSYEKL. This CDR3 is built from 14 residues. With V trimmed by 3 bases and J by 3 bases, 4 bases remained unmatched. CDR3 region: CASSHTGTSYEQYF. In DNA, the CDR3 is TGCGCCAGCAGCCATACCGGGACTAGCTACGAGCAGTACTTC.

The V call is TRBV7-8, the J call TRBJ2-7; TRBD2 aligns across 12 bases. With 4 bases clipped from V and 4 bases from J, the junction kept 2 bases outside the gene matches. The CDR3 has 14 residues. Germline CDR1 is SGHVS and CDR2 is FQNEAQ. CDR3 sequence (DNA): TGTGCCAGCAGCTCTAGCGGGAGGGGGTACGAGCAGTACTTC. The encoded protein is CASSSSGRGYEQYF. Complete variable domain (other parts from reference TRBV7-8 and TRBJ2-7): GAGVSQSPRYKVAKRGQDVALRCDPISGHVSLFWYQQALGQGPEFLTYFQNEAQLDKSGLPSDRFFAERPEGSVSTLKIQRTQQEDSAVYLCASSSSGRGYEQYFGPGTRLTVT.

This sequence joins TRBV18 and TRBJ1-6, with 12 bases matching TRBD1. The CDR3 sequence is 17 residues long. V shed 6 bases, J shed 7 bases, and the junction held 10 bases outside the gene matches. CDR1 and CDR2 (germline): KGHSH, LQKENI. CDR3: CASSATGQGAKNSPLHF. CDR3 in DNA: TGTGCCAGCTCGGCAACGGGACAGGGGGCGAAGAATTCACCCCTCCACTTT.

The chain carries TRBV9 and TRBJ1-1; TRBD1 might be the D (5 bases). V was pared by 0 bases and J by 7 bases, with 10 bases between. From germline, CDR1 is SGDLS and CDR2 YYNGEE. This CDR3 comprises 13 residues. The CDR3 bases are TGTGCCAGCAGCGTAGCAAGGGGCGGTGAAGCTTTCTTT. It specifies CASSVARGGEAFF. Drawing the rest from reference TRBV9 and TRBJ1-1, the complete variable domain is DSGVTQTPKHLITATGQRVTLRCSPRSGDLSVYWYQQSLDQGLQFLIQYYNGEERAKGNILERFSAQQFPDLHSELNLSSLELGDSALYFCASSVARGGEAFFGQGTRLTVV.

The rearrangement uses TRBV29-1 and TRBJ1-1, with D tentatively TRBD1 (6 bases). CDR1 is SQVTM and CDR2 is ANQGSEA in the germline V gene. Trimming removed 8 bases at V and 0 bases at J, with 13 bases between. This CDR3 region has 13 residues. CDR3 region: CSSRTGLNTEAFF. For the CDR3, the DNA is TGCAGCTCAAGAACAGGGTTGAACACTGAAGCTTTCTTT.

J is TRBJ2-3 and V is TRBV5-1; D unclear. The CDR3 contains 15 residues. The V gene's germline CDR1 is SGHRS and CDR2 YFSETQ. V was shortened by 0 bases and J by 2 bases, with 10 bases between the two germline ends. CDR3 protein: CASSLAVADTDTQYF. The CDR3 bases are TGCGCCAGCAGCTTGGCGGTGGCAGACACAGATACGCAGTATTTT. The variable domain in full, completed from reference TRBV5-1 and TRBJ2-3, reads KAGVTQTPRYLIKTRGQQVTLSCSPISGHRSVSWYQQTPGQGLQFLFEYFSETQRNKGNFPGRFSGRQFSNSRSEMNVSTLELGDSALYLCASSLAVADTDTQYFGPGTRLTVL.

The rearrangement links TRBV7-9 to TRBJ2-1; 8 positions match TRBD2. The CDR3 length is 15 residues. J gave up 10 bases and V 4 bases, and 12 bases lay outside the gene matches. CDR1 is SEHNR, CDR2 FQNEAQ, per germline (reference sequence). DNA for the CDR3: TGTGCCAGCAGCTCCCACGGGGGGGCCACAGGAGAGCAGTTCTTC. Protein: CASSSHGGATGEQFF. Using reference TRBV7-9 and TRBJ2-1 for the parts outside the CDR3, the full variable domain is DTGVSQNPRHKITKRGQNVTFRCDPISEHNRLYWYRQTLGQGPEFLTYFQNEAQLEKSRLLSDRFSAERPKGSFSTLEIQRTEQGDSAMYLCASSSHGGATGEQFFGPGTRLTVL.

The chain is built from TRBV19 and TRBJ1-1; D is undetermined. Trimming pared 2 bases from V and 0 bases from J, leaving 4 bases between. Germline CDR1 reads LNHDA; CDR2 reads SQIVND (reference sequence). The CDR3 has 13 residues. The CDR3 sequence: CASSIRMNTEAFF. CDR3 nucleotides: TGTGCCAGTAGTATAAGGATGAACACTGAAGCTTTCTTT.

The chain joins TRBV5-1 to TRBJ1-6, with D possibly TRBD1 on 5 matching bases. The germline V and J ends were trimmed by 0 bases and 10 bases, with 14 bases remaining between them. CDR1 and CDR2 (germline): SGHRS, YFSETQ. This CDR3 has 15 residues. CDR3 in DNA: TGCGCCAGCAGCTTGGCCCGCGGGGGGGACTCACCCCTCCACTTT. This translates into CASSLARGGDSPLHF.

This chain links TRBV27 with TRBJ2-3, with D perhaps matching TRBD1 or TRBD2 (5 bases each). Trimming shortened V by 3 bases and J by 4 bases, and 14 bases separated the two germline ends. This CDR3 region has 15 residues. Germline V gives CDR1 MNHEY, CDR2 SMNVEV (reference sequence). In nucleotides, the CDR3 is TGTGCCAGCAGTTTTTGGGGACCTCCGTCAGATACGCAGTATTTT. Protein: CASSFWGPPSDTQYF.

CDR3 amino acids: CASSSGQSDQPQHF. The CDR3 DNA sequence: TGCGCCAGCAGCTCGGGACAGTCAGATCAGCCCCAGCATTTT. The chain couples TRBV5-1 to TRBJ1-5; 7 nucleotides agree with TRBD1. The V gene end was trimmed by 3 bases and the J gene end by 5 bases; junction bases not matched to a gene: 5. CDR1 is SGHRS, CDR2 YFSETQ, per germline. This CDR3 comprises 14 residues.

The J gene is TRBJ1-2, the V gene TRBV7-6, with TRBD1 identical over 7 bases. The V gene's germline CDR1 is SGHVS and CDR2 FNYEAQ. This CDR3 is 15 amino acids long. The J segment lost 5 bases and the V segment lost 2 bases, leaving 8 bases of the junction unmatched. The CDR3 region has the DNA TGTGCCAGCAGCTTATACGGGGCAGGGGGTTATGGCTACACCTTC. Translation: CASSLYGAGGYGYTF.

The V and J genes are TRBV5-1 and TRBJ1-4, with a weak D call TRBD1 (5 bases). Deletions cut 1 base from V and 3 bases from J, with 10 bases between. Germline loops: CDR1 SGHRS, CDR2 YFSETQ. The CDR3 contains 15 residues. The chain's CDR3 is CASSLRTPSNEKLFF. In nucleotides, the CDR3 is TGCGCCAGCAGCTTGCGGACACCCTCTAATGAAAAACTGTTTTTT.

This chain uses TRBV5-8 with TRBJ1-3; no definite D call. Germline lookup yields CDR1 SGHTS and CDR2 YDEGEE. The germline V and J ends were trimmed by 0 bases and 4 bases, with 8 bases remaining between them. CDR3 size: 14 residues. The DNA of the CDR3 is TGTGCCAGCAGCTTGGCACACACCGGAAACACCATATATTTT. Translation: CASSLAHTGNTIYF. Using reference TRBV5-8 and TRBJ1-3 for the parts outside the CDR3, the full variable domain is EAGVTQSPTHLIKTRGQQATLRCSPISGHTSVYWYQQALGLGLQFLLWYDEGEERNRGNFPPRFSGRQFPNYSSELNVNALELEDSALYLCASSLAHTGNTIYFGEGSWLTVV.

The chain is built from TRBV3-1 (or the pseudogene TRBV3-2) and TRBJ2-5; 9 bases are a match to TRBD2. The germline gives CDR1 LGHDT, CDR2 YNNKEL (reference sequence). The CDR3 length is 14 residues. V lost 3 bases and J lost 7; bases outside the gene matches: 6. The CDR3 region has the DNA TGTGCCAGCAGCCATGCAGCGGGGGGAGGGACCCAGTACTTC. As protein: CASSHAAGGGTQYF.

The rearrangement uses TRBV5-1 and TRBJ2-2; D unclear. Per germline, CDR1 SGHRS and CDR2 YFSETQ. There are 14 residues in the CDR3. Trimming pared 1 base from V and 1 base from J, leaving 5 bases between. The DNA of the CDR3 is TGCGCCAGCAGCTTGTCACTGAACACCGGGGAGCTGTTTTTT. It codes for CASSLSLNTGELFF.

V and J are TRBV10-3 and TRBJ2-7; 10 nucleotides agree with TRBD1. Germline CDR1 and CDR2: ENHRY and SYGVKD. This CDR3 is built from 16 residues. V was clipped by 6 bases and J by 0 bases; unmatched bases: 8. The CDR3, as DNA: TGTGCCATCAGGGAAGACAGGGGGCTCAGCTCCTACGAGCAGTACTTC. The encoded protein is CAIREDRGLSSYEQYF.

The chain is built from TRBV7-9 and TRBJ1-5; D call uncertain. The ends were cut back, 3 bases at V and 4 bases at J, with 7 bases in the middle. Germline CDR1 reads SEHNR; CDR2 reads FQNEAQ (reference sequence). This CDR3 comprises 13 residues. The CDR3 nucleotides read TGTGCCAGCAGCTTGTCGGGGAATCAGCCCCAGCATTTT. Its protein is CASSLSGNQPQHF.

Comments on this clone: Other nucleotide sequences from this sample produce the same CDR3. The gene calls are TRBV29-1 and TRBJ1-5; D not certain. Trimming pared 4 bases from V and 2 bases from J, leaving 9 bases between. Looked up from germline, CDR1 is SQVTM and CDR2 is ANQGSEA. The CDR3 is 13 amino acids. CDR3 nucleotides: TGCAGCGTTGTAGAGGGAGGCAATCAGCCCCAGCATTTT. Translating it yields CSVVEGGNQPQHF. Drawing the rest from reference TRBV29-1 and TRBJ1-5, the complete variable domain is SAVISQKPSRDICQRGTSLTIQCQVDSQVTMMFWYRQQPGQSLTLIATANQGSEATYESGFVIDKFPISRPNLTFSTLTVSNMSPEDSSIYLCSVVEGGNQPQHFGDGTRLSIL.

V is TRBV19 and J is TRBJ1-3, with D uncertain. The CDR3 totals 14 residues. Germline CDR1 LNHDA, CDR2 SQIVND (reference sequence). V was cut by 4 bases and J by 0 bases, with 7 bases left in between. The CDR3 DNA follows: TGTGCCAGTAGTACCCGGGACTCTGGAAACACCATATATTTT. Its protein product is CASSTRDSGNTIYF. The entire variable domain, with the rest obtained from reference TRBV19 and TRBJ1-3, is as follows: DGGITQSPKYLFRKEGQNVTLSCEQNLNHDAMYWYRQDPGQGLRLIYYSQIVNDFQKGDIAEGYSVSREKKESFPLTVTSAQKNPTAFYLCASSTRDSGNTIYFGEGSWLTVV.